Each of the 15 T cell receptor beta chains below was sequenced from the same sample in a study of control samples from healthy donors and cancer patients. Assay: immunoSEQ multiplex PCR; the TCRdb copy retains only in-frame clones and omits some. The table has about 140,000 clones, roughly 88% seen once; the top ten hold about 1.8%. Source material: blood. Receptors originate from a man younger than 30 in good health.

The genes are TRBV5-1 and TRBJ1-4, with a possible D match to TRBD1 (5 bases). CDR1 and CDR2 (germline): SGHRS, YFSETQ. The CDR3 is 15 amino acids. The V end was cut by 3 bases, the J end by 0 bases, with 9 bases between. CDR3 sequence reads: CASSSDIATNEKLFF. The CDR3 DNA sequence: TGCGCCAGCAGCTCGGACATCGCAACTAATGAAAAACTGTTTTTT.

V gene TRBV6-2 or TRBV6-3 combines with J gene TRBJ2-2; no firm D call. In germline, CDR1 is MNHEY, CDR2 SVGEGT. Trimming removed 5 bases at V and 6 bases at J, with 16 bases between. The CDR3 is 15 residues long. Here the CDR3 DNA reads TGTGCCAGCAGTCCCCTTCTAGGAACCGCCGGGGAGCTGTTTTTT. This translates into CASSPLLGTAGELFF.

The genes are TRBV19 and TRBJ2-5; TRBD1 might be the D (7 bases). Trimming took 4 bases from V and 1 from J, leaving 10 bases between them. The CDR3 has 14 amino acids. Germline V gene data show CDR1 as LNHDA and CDR2 as SQIVND (reference sequence). The CDR3 DNA is TGTGCCAGTAGTACCCAGGGGGGCCAAGAGACCCAGTACTTC. As protein: CASSTQGGQETQYF.

This rearrangement joins TRBV6-2 or TRBV6-3 to TRBJ1-5, with 7 bases identical to TRBD1. This CDR3 contains 16 residues. Germline V CDR1 and CDR2: MNHEY, SVGEGT. With V trimmed by 4 bases and J by 0 bases, 6 bases remained unmatched. The CDR3: CASSSTGLHSNQPQHF. CDR3 nucleotide sequence: TGTGCCAGCAGTTCGACAGGGCTTCATAGCAATCAGCCCCAGCATTTT.

On this clone itself: At one boundary the junction diverges from the germline segment, which might be a read error. The chain recombines TRBV19 with TRBJ1-6; D gene unclear. The CDR3 totals 14 residues. Germline V CDR1 and CDR2: LNHDA, SQIVND (reference sequence). CDR3 residues: CASSLEELNSPLHF. CDR3 DNA: TGTGCCAGTAGTTTAGAAGAACTTAATTCACCCCTCCACTTT.

The chain links TRBV7-6 to TRBJ2-3, with TRBD2 identical over 7 bases. The CDR3 totals 15 residues. Germline loops: CDR1 SGHVS, CDR2 FNYEAQ. The V gene end was trimmed by 0 bases and the J gene end by 4 bases; junction bases not matched to a gene: 4. CDR3: CASSLAGGGADTQYF. The DNA for the CDR3 is TGTGCCAGCAGCTTAGCTGGCGGGGGAGCAGATACGCAGTATTTT.

This chain joins TRBV9 and TRBJ2-2, with 9 bases aligning to TRBD2. This CDR3 contains 15 residues. J lost 7 bases, V lost 4 bases, and 8 bases had no gene match. CDR1 and CDR2 (germline): SGDLS, YYNGEE. CDR3 protein: CASSPYSGGNGELFF. In nucleotides, the CDR3 is TGTGCCAGCAGCCCTTACAGCGGGGGGAACGGGGAGCTGTTTTTT.

This clone appeared once. This chain uses TRBV6-2 or TRBV6-3 with TRBJ1-1; tentatively, D is TRBD1 (5 bases). The CDR3 extends over 12 amino acids. CDR1 and CDR2 (germline): MNHEY, SVGEGT. Between the trimmed V and J ends, which lost 6 bases and 8 bases, there was a span of 13 bases. Written as DNA, the CDR3 is TGTGCCAGCAGCCGTCTGGGACGAGAAGCTTTCTTT. This codes for CASSRLGREAFF.

This chain connects TRBV5-5 to TRBJ1-1, with a possible D match to TRBD1 (5 bases). V lost 2 bases and J 1 base, leaving 12 bases between the germline ends. The CDR3 sequence is 15 residues long. Germline V gene sequence: CDR1 SGHKS, CDR2 YYEKEE (reference sequence). CDR3 sequence (DNA): TGTGCCAGCAGCTTTAGATGGGGCGAGAACACTGAAGCTTTCTTT. Amino acid sequence: CASSFRWGENTEAFF.

The V gene is TRBV7-2, the J gene TRBJ2-5; D tentatively fits TRBD1 or TRBD2 (6 bases each). CDR1 and CDR2 from the germline V gene are SGHTA and FQGNSA. V was cut by 5 bases and J by 5 bases, with 15 bases left in between. The CDR3 has 14 residues. Here the CDR3 reads CASSPSRRGETQYF. DNA of the CDR3: TGTGCCAGCAGCCCGTCGCGGAGGGGGGAGACCCAGTACTTC.

This clone showed up just once. V gene TRBV6-5 combines with J gene TRBJ2-7, with 7 bases lining up with TRBD1. The CDR3 totals 14 residues. V lost 7 bases to trimming and J lost 2 bases; unmatched junction nucleotides: 8. CDR1 and CDR2 from the germline V gene are MNHEY and SVGAGI. CDR3 in amino acids: CASTNRGVTYEQYF. The CDR3 coding sequence is TGTGCCAGCACCAACAGGGGTGTAACCTACGAGCAGTACTTC.

J is TRBJ2-3 and V is TRBV15; D call uncertain. Germline V gene data show CDR1 as LNHNV and CDR2 as YYDKDF (reference sequence). This CDR3 has 15 residues. The V and J ends lost 0 bases and 2 bases respectively, with 9 bases between them. CDR3 sequence (DNA): TGTGCCACCAGCAGAGATTGGACCCACACAGATACGCAGTATTTT. It specifies CATSRDWTHTDTQYF.

The V gene is TRBV30, the J gene TRBJ1-2; 8 nucleotides match TRBD1. The junction had 6 bases not matched to a gene; V was cut back by 5 bases and J by 7 bases. The CDR3 runs to 12 residues. The germline CDR1 and CDR2 sequences are GTSNPN and SVGIG (reference sequence). CDR3 region: CAWGTGAFGYTF. For the CDR3, the DNA is TGTGCCTGGGGGACAGGCGCTTTTGGCTACACCTTC.

The chain recombines TRBV12-3 or TRBV12-4 with TRBJ1-1, with D perhaps matching TRBD1 (5 bases). Trimming removed 5 bases from V and 7 bases from J, with 8 bases in between. The CDR3 runs 11 residues. CDR3 in amino acids: CASSRGSEAFF. The DNA for the CDR3 is TGTGCCAGCAGTCGGGGGAGTGAAGCTTTCTTT.

The genes are TRBV6-2 or TRBV6-3 and TRBJ2-5; 9 bases match TRBD2. The ends lost 5 bases at V and 5 bases at J; junction bases unmatched: 9. CDR1 is MNHEY and CDR2 is SVGEGT in the germline V gene. This CDR3 contains 15 residues. CDR3 protein: CASSRPSGAKETQYF. CDR3 sequence (DNA): TGTGCCAGCAGTAGGCCTAGCGGGGCAAAGGAGACCCAGTACTTC.